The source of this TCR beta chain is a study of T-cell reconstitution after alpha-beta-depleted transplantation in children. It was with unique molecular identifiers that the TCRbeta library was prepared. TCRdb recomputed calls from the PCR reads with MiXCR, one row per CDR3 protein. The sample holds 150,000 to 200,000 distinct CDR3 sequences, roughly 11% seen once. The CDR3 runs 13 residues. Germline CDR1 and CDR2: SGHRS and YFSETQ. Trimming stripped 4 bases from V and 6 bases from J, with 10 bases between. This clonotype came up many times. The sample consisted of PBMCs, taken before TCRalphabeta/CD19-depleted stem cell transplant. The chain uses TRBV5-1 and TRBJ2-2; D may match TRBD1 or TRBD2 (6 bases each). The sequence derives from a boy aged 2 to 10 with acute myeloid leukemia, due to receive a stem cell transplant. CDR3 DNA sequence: TGCGCCAGCAGCCCAGGGGAGGCCGGGGAGCTGTTTTTT. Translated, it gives CASSPGEAGELFF.